This T cell receptor beta chain was found in a study of CD8+ T cells in alopecia areata. The CDR3 runs 15 residues. With 5 bases clipped from V and 4 bases from J, the junction kept 4 bases outside the gene matches. The germline V gene encodes CDR1 SEHNR and CDR2 FQNEAQ (reference sequence). The study, taken as a whole, reports: With just one nonresponder, it is still uncertain whether baseline CD8+ expansion relates to response. Many expanded lesional clones persisted in scalp and blood during tofacitinib treatment. Lesional scalp, especially alopecia totalis/universalis, showed higher clonality than normal scalp.

Indicated treatment: oral pan-JAK inhibitor, 5-10 mg twice daily. The study team obtained lesional scalp punch biopsies and peripheral blood from alopecia areata patients. Extracted RNA was reverse transcribed into cDNA, the sequencing template. Clones were read by immunoSEQ multiplex PCR, and TCRdb kept only the in-frame ones, dropping some. The sample lists about 160,000 clones; just over 65% were seen once. Remarks on this clone: What it binds is unknown.

This sample comprised CD4+ T cells sorted from blood, obtained at week 4, from a patient treated with tofacitinib. The receptor was derived from a human donor with alopecia areata. The V call is TRBV7-9, the J call TRBJ2-3, with 12 bases that match TRBD2. Written as DNA, the CDR3 is TGTGCCAGCAGCCCACTAGCGGGGGGTGCAGATACGCAGTATTTT. It is translated as CASSPLAGGADTQYF.